This TCR beta chain was captured by sequencing in a study of PD-1 blockade in classical Hodgkin lymphoma. Profiling relied on immunoSEQ multiplex PCR, and the TCRdb table lists in-frame clones only, not all of them. The profile covers more than 140,000 clones, with under 85% appearing a single time and 9.2% taken by the ten largest. Germline CDR1 KGHSH, CDR2 LQKENI. The ends were cut back, 3 bases at V and 2 bases at J, with 3 bases in the middle. This CDR3 contains 12 residues. Exposure to brentuximab vedotin varied, and each patient had relapsed following autologous stem cell transplantation. The chain couples TRBV18 to TRBJ2-3; D is ambiguous. This specimen was peripheral blood mononuclear cells (PBMCs), taken before the second cycle of nivolumab. The source of this sequence is a human donor with classical Hodgkin lymphoma. CDR3 residues: CASSPNTDTQYF. In DNA, the CDR3 is TGTGCCAGCTCACCTAACACAGATACGCAGTATTTT.